Described below is a single T cell receptor beta chain sequence and its context. What it recognizes is unknown. The PCR contained 60 Vbeta and 13 Jbeta primers. Clones were sequenced by immunoSEQ multiplex PCR, and TCRdb holds only the in-frame ones, with some missing. Found here are some 180,000 clones, 70% to 90% of them singletons; the top ten hold about 2.5%. These data are taken from a study of cytomegalovirus exposure and HLA in healthy donors. Study conclusions and caveats: Cytomegalovirus association was assigned to 150 to 200 TCR beta chains.

The TCR originated in a man aged 25 to 40 in good health and CMV-seropositive. Input material: PBMCs.

Here the CDR3 reads CASSSQFTGELFF. As DNA, the CDR3 is TGTGCCAGCAGCTCCCAATTCACCGGGGAGCTGTTTTTT. The chain employs TRBV7-2 and TRBJ2-2, with D unclear. The CDR3 totals 13 residues. V lost 4 bases to trimming and J lost 4 bases, with 7 bases between them. CDR1 is SGHTA and CDR2 is FQGNSA in the germline V gene. Combining the CDR3 with reference TRBV7-2 and TRBJ2-2 gives the whole variable domain GAGVSQSPSNKVTEKGKDVELRCDPISGHTALYWYRQSLGQGLEFLIYFQGNSAPDKSGLPSDRFSAERTGGSVSTLTIQRTQQEDSAVYLCASSSQFTGELFFGEGSRLTVL.